These 5 T cell receptor beta chains came from one sample sequenced in a study of T cells in Graves' hyperthyroidism and ophthalmopathy (dated by TCRdb to the late 2010s). Libraries were built with multiplex PCR. TCRdb shows the sequencer as Illumina HiSeq 2000. TCR beta CDR3 regions were amplified from RNA transcripts. The first round of RT-PCR for the TCR CDR3 was performed with the HTBI primer set and the Qiagen OneStep RT-PCR kit. TCRdb trimmed public reads at Q25 via fastp, called clones via MiXCR and kept in-frame beta chains. CDR3 protein duplicates are merged, each entry listing the most common genes and DNA. The sample yields approximately 400,000 distinct CDR3 sequences; about 15% were counted once. Around an eighth of the sample rests with the top ten. Sequencing was carried out using blood. These receptors were taken from a woman under 30 with Graves' hyperthyroidism.

As regards this clonotype: One end of the junction is discordant with germline, which a read error may explain. CDR3 DNA sequence: TGCGCGGTTGGGGAGGGGGTGGTTAACGTTTTAGGGACTGAAGCTTTCTTT. Amino acids: CAVGEGVVNVLGTEAFF. This chain uses TRBV10-3 with TRBJ1-1; D might be TRBD1 (6 bases). Germline V gene lookup returns CDR1 ENHRY and CDR2 SYGVKD. This CDR3 has 17 residues.

Here the CDR3 reads CASSPRSTQASQYF. CDR3 coding DNA: TGTGCCAGCAGCCCTCGCTCTACCCAGGCGTCCCAGTACTTC. The chain has TRBV4-2 and TRBJ2-5; D uncertain. The CDR3 loop spans 14 amino acids. CDR1 and CDR2 (germline): LGHNA, YNFKEQ. V lost 4 bases to trimming and J lost 9 bases, with 18 bases between them.

The gene calls are TRBV7-9 and TRBJ1-6, with D unresolved. CDR3 length: 14 amino acids. Germline V gene sequence: CDR1 SEHNR, CDR2 FQNEAQ (reference sequence). V lost 0 bases to trimming and J lost 8 bases, with 8 bases between them. The CDR3 loop is CASSLALPDSPLHF. CDR3 nucleotides: TGTGCCAGCAGCTTAGCCCTTCCAGATTCACCCCTCCACTTT.

This clonotype appeared many times. This chain connects TRBV28 to TRBJ2-7, with TRBD1 matching over 11 bases. This CDR3 spans 16 amino acids. The junction had 13 bases not matched to a gene; V was cut back by 6 bases and J by 6 bases. Germline lookup yields CDR1 MDHEN and CDR2 SYDVKM. The CDR3 nucleotides read TGTGCCAGCAGCCTCGGGACAGGGGGACTACTCAGCGAGCAGTACTTC. This gives the protein CASSLGTGGLLSEQYF.

This clonotype has a count of ten or more. J is TRBJ2-1 and V is TRBV20-1; weak D call: TRBD2 (6 bases). V gave up 6 bases and J gave up 7 bases, with 16 bases separating them. CDR1 DFQATT and CDR2 SNEGSKA come from the germline V gene (reference sequence). CDR3 size: 13 residues. The CDR3 bases are TGCAGTGCCAACGGCGGGGTGCCTAATGAGCAGTTCTTC. Translated, it gives CSANGGVPNEQFF.